The present T cell receptor beta chain was sequenced within a study of CD8+CD57+ T cells in acquired aplastic anemia. Study-wide background: The DNA of sorted CD4+ and CD8+ cells averaged roughly 3 ug.

Only patients with CD8+CD57+ cell expansion on flow cytometry were chosen for sequencing. Among the patients, all had severe acquired aplastic anemia. The germline V gene has CDR1 SGHRS and CDR2 YFSETQ. V trimming: 4 bases; J trimming: 6 bases; junction bases outside the gene matches: 10. The CDR3 totals 16 residues. As to this clonotype: The antigen is unknown.

Using genomic DNA as the template, TCR beta VDJ and CDR3 profiling was carried out. TCRdb re-called the reads with MiXCR, one entry per CDR3 protein. Seen here are more than 200,000 distinct CDR3 sequences, roughly 50% observed once, and the top ten hold less than 20%. Findings and limits, study-wide: Simpson's diversity of CD8+ cells was not significantly different in patients compared with controls. About 30 CD8+ CDR3 sequences occurred in both the patients and the controls.

The clonotype was recovered from a human donor with aplastic anemia. The sequencing input was sorted CD4+, CD8+, or CD8+CD57+ T cells (not recorded which) from PBMCs. V usage is TRBV5-1 and J usage is TRBJ1-4, with TRBD1 identical over 9 bases. The CDR3: CASSQYGTGLDEKLFF. The CDR3, as DNA: TGCGCCAGCAGCCAGTACGGGACAGGGTTAGATGAAAAACTGTTTTTT.